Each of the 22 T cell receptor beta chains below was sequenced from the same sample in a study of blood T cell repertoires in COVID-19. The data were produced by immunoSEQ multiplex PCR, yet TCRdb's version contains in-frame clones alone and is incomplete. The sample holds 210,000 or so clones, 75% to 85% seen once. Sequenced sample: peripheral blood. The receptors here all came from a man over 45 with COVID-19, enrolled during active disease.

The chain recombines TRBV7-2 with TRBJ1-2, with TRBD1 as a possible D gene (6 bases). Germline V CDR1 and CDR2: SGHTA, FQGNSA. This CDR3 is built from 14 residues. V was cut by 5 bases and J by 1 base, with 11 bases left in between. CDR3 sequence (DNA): TGTGCCAGCAGCCTAGGAGGGGGTAACTATGGCTACACCTTC. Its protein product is CASSLGGGNYGYTF.

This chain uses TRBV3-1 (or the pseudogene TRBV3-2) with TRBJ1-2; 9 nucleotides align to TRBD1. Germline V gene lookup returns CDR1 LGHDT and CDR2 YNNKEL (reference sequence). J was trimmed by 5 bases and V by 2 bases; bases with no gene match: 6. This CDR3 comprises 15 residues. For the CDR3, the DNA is TGTGCCAGCAGCCAACCCGGGACAGGGAGTTATGGCTACACCTTC. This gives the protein CASSQPGTGSYGYTF.

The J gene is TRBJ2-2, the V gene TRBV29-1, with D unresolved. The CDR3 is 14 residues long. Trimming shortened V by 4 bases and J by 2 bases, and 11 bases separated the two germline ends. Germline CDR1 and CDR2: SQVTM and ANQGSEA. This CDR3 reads CSVGPSPNTGELFF. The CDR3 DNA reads TGCAGCGTTGGTCCGAGCCCAAACACCGGGGAGCTGTTTTTT.

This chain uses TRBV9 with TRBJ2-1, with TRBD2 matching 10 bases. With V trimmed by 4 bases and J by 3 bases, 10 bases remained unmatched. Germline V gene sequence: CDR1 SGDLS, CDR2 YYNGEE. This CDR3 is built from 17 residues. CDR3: CASSPSERGGRYNEQFF. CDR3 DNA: TGTGCCAGCAGCCCAAGCGAGCGGGGGGGCCGCTACAATGAGCAGTTCTTC.

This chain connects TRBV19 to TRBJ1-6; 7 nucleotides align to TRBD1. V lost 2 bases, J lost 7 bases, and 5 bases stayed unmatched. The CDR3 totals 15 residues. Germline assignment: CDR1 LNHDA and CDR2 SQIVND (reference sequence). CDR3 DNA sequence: TGTGCCAGTAGTATACCACAGGGGAGGAATTCACCCCTCCACTTT. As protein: CASSIPQGRNSPLHF.

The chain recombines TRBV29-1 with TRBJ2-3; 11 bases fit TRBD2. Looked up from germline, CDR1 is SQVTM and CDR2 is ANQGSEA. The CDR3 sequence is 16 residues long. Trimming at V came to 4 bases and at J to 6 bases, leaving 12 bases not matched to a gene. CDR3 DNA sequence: TGCAGCGTTGGGACCGGACTAGCGGGCCCCTCGGATACGCAGTATTTT. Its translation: CSVGTGLAGPSDTQYF.

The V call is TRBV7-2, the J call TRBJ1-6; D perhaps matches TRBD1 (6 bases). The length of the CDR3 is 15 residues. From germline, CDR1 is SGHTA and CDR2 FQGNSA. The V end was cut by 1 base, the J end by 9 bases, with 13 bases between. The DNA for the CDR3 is TGTGCCAGCAGCTTAGGTGGCCAGGGGTCTTCACCCCTCCACTTT. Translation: CASSLGGQGSSPLHF.

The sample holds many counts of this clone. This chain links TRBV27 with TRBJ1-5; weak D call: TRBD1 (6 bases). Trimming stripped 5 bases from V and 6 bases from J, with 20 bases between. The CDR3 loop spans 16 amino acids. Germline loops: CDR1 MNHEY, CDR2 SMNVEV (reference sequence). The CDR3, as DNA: TGTGCCAGCAGTGAACAGGGTACGTTGGCGGGTCAGCCCCAGCATTTT. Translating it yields CASSEQGTLAGQPQHF.

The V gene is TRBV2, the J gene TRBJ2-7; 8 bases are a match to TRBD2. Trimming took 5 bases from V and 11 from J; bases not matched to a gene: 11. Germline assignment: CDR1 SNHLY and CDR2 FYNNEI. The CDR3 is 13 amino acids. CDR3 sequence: CASSPTRAGDEYF. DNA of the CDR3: TGTGCCAGCAGTCCCACTAGAGCGGGAGACGAGTACTTC.

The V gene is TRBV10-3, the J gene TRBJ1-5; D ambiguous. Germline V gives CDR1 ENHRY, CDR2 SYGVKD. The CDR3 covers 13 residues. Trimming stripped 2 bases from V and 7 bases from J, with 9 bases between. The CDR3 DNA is TGTGCCATCAGTGAGGGTCCCGGGCAGCCCCAGCATTTT. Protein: CAISEGPGQPQHF.

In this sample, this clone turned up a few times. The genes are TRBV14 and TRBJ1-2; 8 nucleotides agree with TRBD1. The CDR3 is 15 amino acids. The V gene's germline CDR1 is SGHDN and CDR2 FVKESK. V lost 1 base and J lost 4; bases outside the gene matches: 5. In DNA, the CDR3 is TGTGCCAGCAGCCAAGCCGGACAGGGTTTCTATGGCTACACCTTC. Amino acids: CASSQAGQGFYGYTF.

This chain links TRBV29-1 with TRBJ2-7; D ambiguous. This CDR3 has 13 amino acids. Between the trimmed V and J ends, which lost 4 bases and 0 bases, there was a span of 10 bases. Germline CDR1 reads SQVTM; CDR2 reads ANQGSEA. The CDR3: CSVVPQDSYEQYF. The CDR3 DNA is TGCAGCGTTGTCCCTCAGGACTCCTACGAGCAGTACTTC.

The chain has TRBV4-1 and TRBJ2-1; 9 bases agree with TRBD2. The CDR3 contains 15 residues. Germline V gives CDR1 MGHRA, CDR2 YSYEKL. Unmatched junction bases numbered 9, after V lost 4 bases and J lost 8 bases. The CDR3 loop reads CASSPRGGPVDEQFF. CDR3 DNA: TGCGCCAGCAGCCCGCGGGGGGGCCCGGTCGATGAGCAGTTCTTC.

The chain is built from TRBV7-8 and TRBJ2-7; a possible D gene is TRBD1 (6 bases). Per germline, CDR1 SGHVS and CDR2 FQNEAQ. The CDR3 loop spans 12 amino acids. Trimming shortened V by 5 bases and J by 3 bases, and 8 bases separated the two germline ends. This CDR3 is CASSRGNYEQYF. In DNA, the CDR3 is TGTGCCAGCAGCAGGGGGAACTACGAGCAGTACTTC.

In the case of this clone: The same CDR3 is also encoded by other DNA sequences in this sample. The CDR3 spells CASSQTTGSDYGYTF. The CDR3 DNA reads TGCGCCAGCAGCCAAACGACAGGGAGTGACTATGGCTACACCTTC. The chain links TRBV4-1 to TRBJ1-2; the match to TRBD1 covers 7 bases. CDR1 and CDR2 from the germline V gene are MGHRA and YSYEKL. The V gene end was trimmed by 2 bases and the J gene end by 3 bases; junction bases not matched to a gene: 6. The CDR3 runs 15 residues.

CDR3 bases: TGCAGCGTTGCGGGACATTTCTCCTACGAGCAGTACTTC. It codes for CSVAGHFSYEQYF. The chain carries TRBV29-1 and TRBJ2-7, with D perhaps matching TRBD1 (6 bases). In germline, CDR1 is SQVTM, CDR2 ANQGSEA. There are 13 residues in the CDR3. V dropped 4 bases and J dropped 0 bases, with 10 bases sitting between them.

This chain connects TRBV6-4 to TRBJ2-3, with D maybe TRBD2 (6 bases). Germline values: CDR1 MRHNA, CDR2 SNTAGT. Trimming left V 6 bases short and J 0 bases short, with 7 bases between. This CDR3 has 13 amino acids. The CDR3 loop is CASRGLSTDTQYF. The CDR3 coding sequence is TGTGCCAGCAGGGGACTGAGCACAGATACGCAGTATTTT.

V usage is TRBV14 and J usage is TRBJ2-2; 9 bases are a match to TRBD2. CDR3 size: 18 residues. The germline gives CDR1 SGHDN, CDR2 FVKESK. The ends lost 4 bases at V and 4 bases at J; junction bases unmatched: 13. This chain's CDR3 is CASSPIYSGGILTGELFF. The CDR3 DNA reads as TGTGCCAGCAGCCCCATCTATAGCGGGGGTATTCTCACCGGGGAGCTGTTTTTT. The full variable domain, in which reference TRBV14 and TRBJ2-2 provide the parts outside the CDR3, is EAGVTQFPSHSVIEKGQTVTLRCDPISGHDNLYWYRRVMGKEIKFLLHFVKESKQDESGMPNNRFLAERTGGTYSTLKVQPAELEDSGVYFCASSPIYSGGILTGELFFGEGSRLTVL.

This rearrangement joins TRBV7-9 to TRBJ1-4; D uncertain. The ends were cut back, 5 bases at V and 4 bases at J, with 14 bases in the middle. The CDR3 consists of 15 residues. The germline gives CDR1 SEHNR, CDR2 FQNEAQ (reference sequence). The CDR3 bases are TGTGCCAGCAGCCACGACTCAAGAGGTAATGAAAAACTGTTTTTT. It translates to CASSHDSRGNEKLFF.

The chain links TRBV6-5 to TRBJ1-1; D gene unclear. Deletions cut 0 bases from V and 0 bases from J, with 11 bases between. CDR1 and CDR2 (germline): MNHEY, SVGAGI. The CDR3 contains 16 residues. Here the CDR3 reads CASSYSGGNLNTEAFF. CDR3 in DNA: TGTGCCAGCAGTTACTCAGGAGGGAATTTGAACACTGAAGCTTTCTTT.

CDR3 sequence (DNA): TGTGCCAGCAGGGAAAGACTAGCGGAGACCTACGAGCAGTACTTC. This gives the protein CASRERLAETYEQYF. The chain recombines TRBV2 with TRBJ2-7, with 9 bases identical to TRBD2. In germline, CDR1 is SNHLY, CDR2 FYNNEI. The CDR3 covers 15 residues. The J segment lost 2 bases and the V segment lost 6 bases, leaving 8 bases of the junction unmatched.

This chain's CDR3 is CASNAVREKLFF. CDR3 nucleotides: TGTGCCAGCAATGCGGTGCGTGAAAAACTGTTTTTT. V gene TRBV7-9 combines with J gene TRBJ1-4; D gene ambiguous. CDR3 size: 12 residues. Germline values: CDR1 SEHNR, CDR2 FQNEAQ (reference sequence). Trimming took off 7 bases at V and 7 bases at J, with 10 bases between the two ends.